This TCR beta chain came from a study of blood T cell repertoires in COVID-19. Source study methods: Amplified reference gene primers provided the basis for estimating nucleated cell counts. The assay was immunoSEQ multiplex PCR, and TCRdb's table has in-frame clones only and misses some. V and J calls and clone size come straight from that table; D and trimming were deduced from the DNA. The repertoire holds under 250,000 clones, with 80% to 90% as singletons. The CDR3 consists of 12 residues. Germline V lookup: CDR1 SNHLY, CDR2 FYNNEI. The V gene lost 8 bases and the J gene lost 5 bases, with 11 bases spanning the gap. This clone was detected only a few times.

This TCR was recovered from a woman in her forties or fifties with acute or convalescent COVID-19. The rearrangement uses TRBV2 and TRBJ2-3; the D gene is possibly TRBD2 (6 bases). Input material: peripheral blood. The CDR3 loop reads CASVWRGDTQYF. The CDR3 DNA follows: TGTGCCAGCGTTTGGCGGGGAGATACGCAGTATTTT.